This T cell receptor (beta chain) emerged from a study of regulatory dendritic cells for organ transplantation. General observations from the study: Of resting T cell subsets, memory CD8+ had the most alloreactive clonotypes.

Trimming shortened V by 3 bases and J by 8 bases, and 7 bases separated the two germline ends. This CDR3 contains 11 residues. Per the germline V gene, CDR1 is MDHEN and CDR2 is SYDVKM. Sequenced by immunoSEQ multiplex PCR; TCRdb stores in-frame clones only, minus some. The sample includes approximately 35,000 clones, roughly nine tenths of them seen just once. As to this clone: Its antigen is not known.

CD4+ or CD8+ T cells were sorted as naive CD45RA+ or memory CD45RO+. The rearrangement uses TRBV28 and TRBJ1-2, with no clear D. The sample taken for sequencing was naive CD4+ T cells from blood. Subset specified: CD45RA+ naive T cells. The clonotype was recovered from a human donor in good health. CDR3: CASSFRLGYTF. The CDR3 nucleotides are TGTGCCAGCAGTTTCAGACTAGGCTACACCTTC.